Sequencing of this TCR beta chain was carried out in a study of cytomegalovirus exposure and HLA in healthy donors. Regarding the study as a whole: Some V segments, TRBV6-2 and TRBV6-3 among them, were indistinguishable and were therefore excluded. In a later analysis, TCR beta V- and J-gene trimming showed a link to a missense DCLRE1C variant. Some TCR beta chains (roughly 150 of them) were listed as cytomegalovirus-associated. In a later analysis, several top co-occurrence clusters appeared linked to parvovirus B19, influenza, CMV and Epstein-Barr virus.

The PCR used 60 Vbeta and 13 Jbeta primers. The protocol was immunoSEQ multiplex PCR, while the TCRdb copy is restricted to in-frame clones and leaves out a portion. The sample holds fewer than 85,000 clones; 72% are singletons and the top ten take 11%. About this clone: Its cognate antigen is unknown.

This CDR3 contains 15 residues. From germline, CDR1 is KGHSH and CDR2 LQKENI. V shed 2 bases and J 7 bases; nucleotides not matched to a gene: 7. The genes are TRBV18 and TRBJ1-2; 10 bases are a match to TRBD1. This TCR was recovered from a woman between 40 and 50 years old in good health and CMV-seropositive. The source material was PBMCs. CDR3 nucleotides: TGTGCCAGCTCACCAGTCGGACAGGGGGTCGGTGGCTACACCTTC. This encodes CASSPVGQGVGGYTF.